Listed below are T cell receptor beta chains from one sample, sequenced in a study of T cell repertoires in cytomegalovirus infection. TCRdb redid the calling of the reads with MiXCR, one entry per CDR3 protein. There are 650,000 to 850,000 distinct CDR3 sequences in the sample; almost 30% occur only once, and 13% lies in the top ten. These TCRs are of unknown antigen specificity. The sequencing used cultured CD8+ T cells from PBMCs, collected from culture after CMV antigen stimulation. The receptor set was obtained from a human donor in good health (CMV status not recorded). Some clones in this sample may be carry-over from other donors' samples. CDR3s include the opening cysteine and the closing phenylalanine or tryptophan. The D gene is left open where the match is weak. Clone size is stated in some rows and not others, as once, few, many or a class when expanded.

CDR3,DNA,size,V,D,J
CASSYSPGAGNTEAFF,TGTGCCAGCAGTTACTCTCCAGGGGCTGGAAACACTGAAGCTTTCTTT,few,TRBV6-2/TRBV6-3,NA,TRBJ1-1
CSARDQTGMGNQPQHF,TGCAGTGCTAGAGACCAGACAGGCATGGGCAATCAGCCCCAGCATTTT,NA,TRBV20-1,NA,TRBJ1-5
CASGHGPNSEAFF,TGTGCTAGTGGTCACGGACCGAACTCTGAAGCTTTCTTT,NA,TRBV12-5,NA,TRBJ1-1
CASRQAENIQYF,TGTGCCAGTCGACAGGCTGAAAACATTCAGTACTTC,NA,TRBV19,NA,TRBJ2-4
CASRERRGEQYF,TGTGCCAGCAGGGAACGCAGGGGCGAGCAGTACTTC,many,TRBV2,NA,TRBJ2-7
CASSQEQGTQETQYF,TGCGCCAGCAGCCAAGAACAGGGGACCCAAGAGACCCAGTACTTC,few,TRBV4-1,TRBD1,TRBJ2-5
CASSLSSPAGAFYNSPLHF,TGTGCCAGCAGCTTATCGAGTCCGGCGGGAGCTTTCTATAATTCACCCCTCCACTTT,few,TRBV7-2,NA,TRBJ1-6
CASSSNPFGWGRGSGANVLTF,TGTGCCAGCAGCTCCAACCCATTCGGATGGGGGCGTGGGTCTGGGGCCAACGTCCTGACTTTC,NA,TRBV6-2/TRBV6-3,NA,TRBJ2-6
CASSLWGQPNTEAFF,TGTGCCAGCAGTTTATGGGGACAGCCGAACACTGAAGCTTTCTTT,NA,TRBV28,TRBD1,TRBJ1-1
CASSPLDGTETQYF,TGTGCCAGTAGTCCCCTGGATGGGACCGAGACCCAGTACTTC,NA,TRBV19,NA,TRBJ2-5
CASSQDWTGGSYNEQFF,TGCGCCAGCAGCCAAGATTGGACAGGGGGCAGCTACAATGAGCAGTTCTTC,NA,TRBV4-1,TRBD1,TRBJ2-1
CASSQEKRRGPSDTQYF,TGCGCCAGCAGCCAAGAGAAGAGGCGGGGGCCCTCGGATACGCAGTATTTT,few,TRBV4-1,NA,TRBJ2-3
CASRGRPSGQETQYF,TGTGCCAGCAGGGGAAGACCTAGCGGCCAAGAGACCCAGTACTTC,NA,TRBV6-2/TRBV6-3,TRBD2,TRBJ2-5
CASSSEVETQYF,TGTGCCAGCAGCTCGGAGGTAGAGACCCAGTACTTC,NA,TRBV5-5,NA,TRBJ2-5
CASSQKGGAEVHQPQHF,TGTGCCAGCAGCCAAAAGGGGGGGGCAGAGGTGCATCAGCCCCAGCATTTT,NA,TRBV4-2,NA,TRBJ1-5
CASTEGATYEQYF,TGTGCCAGCACCGAAGGGGCAACCTACGAGCAGTACTTC,NA,TRBV2,NA,TRBJ2-7
CASTLRALSGANVLTF,TGTGCCAGCACCCTTAGGGCTCTCTCTGGGGCCAACGTCCTGACTTTC,NA,TRBV2,NA,TRBJ2-6
CAGHRDSGADTQYF,TGTGCCGGCCATCGGGACTCCGGTGCGGATACGCAGTATTTT,NA,TRBV5-6,NA,TRBJ2-3
CASSPGVEQFF,TGTGCCAGCAGTCCCGGCGTTGAGCAGTTCTTC,many,TRBV7-2,NA,TRBJ2-1
CASSLSIQGPKNIQYF,TGTGCCAGCAGCTTATCTATACAGGGTCCCAAAAACATTCAGTACTTC,few,TRBV7-9,NA,TRBJ2-4
CASFSRTRQDTIYF,TGTGCCAGCTTCTCTCGGACCCGCCAGGACACCATATATTTT,NA,TRBV6-6,NA,TRBJ1-3
CASTLPGTTDTQYF,TGTGCCAGTACCCTCCCGGGGACCACAGATACGCAGTATTTT,NA,TRBV19,NA,TRBJ2-3
CASRHHRGSTNEKLFF,TGTGCCAGTCGTCACCATCGGGGGAGCACTAATGAAAAACTGTTTTTT,few,TRBV6-2/TRBV6-3,NA,TRBJ1-4
CASSGGDWAGDEQFF,TGTGCCAGCAGCGGCGGTGACTGGGCCGGCGATGAGCAGTTCTTC,NA,TRBV11-2,NA,TRBJ2-1
CASSPQGAPNEKLFF,TGTGCCAGCAGTCCACAGGGGGCTCCTAATGAAAAACTGTTTTTT,NA,TRBV27,TRBD1,TRBJ1-4
CSARDLGSYNEQFF,TGCAGTGCTAGAGATCTGGGCAGTTACAATGAGCAGTTCTTC,NA,TRBV20-1,NA,TRBJ2-1
CASSPGTKNTGELFF,TGTGCCAGCAGCCCCGGGACCAAAAACACCGGGGAGCTGTTTTTT,few,TRBV9,NA,TRBJ2-2
CATSRARGDTQYF,TGTGCCACCAGCAGAGCTAGGGGAGATACGCAGTATTTT,NA,TRBV15,NA,TRBJ2-3
CASSLESGHYNEQFF,TGTGCCAGCAGCTTAGAATCAGGGCACTACAATGAGCAGTTCTTC,NA,TRBV7-2,NA,TRBJ2-1
CASSLRLASYQETQYF,TGTGCCAGCAGCTTAAGACTAGCGTCGTACCAAGAGACCCAGTACTTC,few,TRBV7-9,TRBD2,TRBJ2-5
CASSYSWDRSLSSYNEQFF,TGTGCCAGCAGTTACTCGTGGGACAGGTCTCTAAGCTCCTACAATGAGCAGTTCTTC,few,TRBV6-5,TRBD1,TRBJ2-1
CASSQERTSGGAPDTQYF,TGTGCCAGCAGCCAAGAGCGGACTAGCGGGGGGGCCCCAGATACGCAGTATTTT,NA,TRBV4-2,TRBD2,TRBJ2-3
CASSSLANYEQFF,TGTGCCAGCAGTTCTCTGGCAAACTATGAGCAGTTCTTC,NA,TRBV6-1,NA,TRBJ2-1
CASSDSSGSETQYF,TGTGCCAGTAGTGATAGTTCGGGGTCGGAGACCCAGTACTTC,NA,TRBV19,NA,TRBJ2-5
CASSGPKGSYNEQFF,TGTGCCAGCAGCGGCCCGAAGGGCTCCTACAATGAGCAGTTCTTC,many,TRBV9,NA,TRBJ2-1
CASSRDQGPNQPQHF,TGTGCCAGCAGTCGTGACCAGGGACCGAATCAGCCCCAGCATTTT,NA,TRBV6-2/TRBV6-3,NA,TRBJ1-5
CASSLWGSRANEKLFF,TGTGCCAGCAGTTTATGGGGATCGAGGGCTAATGAAAAACTGTTTTTT,NA,TRBV28,NA,TRBJ1-4
CASSLPDRDGYTF,TGTGCCAGCAGTTTACCGGACAGGGATGGCTACACCTTC,NA,TRBV27,TRBD1,TRBJ1-2
CASSPLRGGLGDTEAFF,TGTGCCAGCAGCCCCTTGCGGGGGGGACTTGGGGACACTGAAGCTTTCTTT,NA,TRBV3-1,NA,TRBJ1-1
CASSLYFSASTDTQYF,TGTGCCAGCAGTTTATACTTTTCGGCCAGCACAGATACGCAGTATTTT,NA,TRBV12-3/TRBV12-4,NA,TRBJ2-3